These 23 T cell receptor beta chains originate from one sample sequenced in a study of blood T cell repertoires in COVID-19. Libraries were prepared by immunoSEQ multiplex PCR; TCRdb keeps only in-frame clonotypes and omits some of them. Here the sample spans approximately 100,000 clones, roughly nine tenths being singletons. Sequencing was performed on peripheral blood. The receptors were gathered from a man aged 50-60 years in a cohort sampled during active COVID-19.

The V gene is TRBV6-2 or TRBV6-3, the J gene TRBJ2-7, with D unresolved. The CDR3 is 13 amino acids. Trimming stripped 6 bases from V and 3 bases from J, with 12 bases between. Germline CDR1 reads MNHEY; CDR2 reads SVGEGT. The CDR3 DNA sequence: TGTGCCAGCAGCCCCGGCAGGATCTACGAGCAGTACGTC. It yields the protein CASSPGRIYEQYV.

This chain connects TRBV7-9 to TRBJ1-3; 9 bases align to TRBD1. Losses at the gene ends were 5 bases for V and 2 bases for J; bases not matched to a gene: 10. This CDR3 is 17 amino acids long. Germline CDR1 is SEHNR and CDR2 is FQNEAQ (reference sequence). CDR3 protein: CASSAMGRDRAGNTIYF. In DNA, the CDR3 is TGTGCCAGCAGCGCCATGGGCCGGGACAGGGCTGGAAACACCATATATTTT. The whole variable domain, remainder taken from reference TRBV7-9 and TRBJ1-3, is DTGVSQNPRHKITKRGQNVTFRCDPISEHNRLYWYRQTLGQGPEFLTYFQNEAQLEKSRLLSDRFSAERPKGSFSTLEIQRTEQGDSAMYLCASSAMGRDRAGNTIYFGEGSWLTVV.

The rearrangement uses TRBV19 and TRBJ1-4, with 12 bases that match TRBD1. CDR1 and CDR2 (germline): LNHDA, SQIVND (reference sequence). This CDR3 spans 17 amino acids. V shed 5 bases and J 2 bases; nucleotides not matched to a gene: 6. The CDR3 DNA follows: TGTGCCAGTAGTCCCCGGGACAGGGGGCTTACTAATGAAAAACTGTTTTTT. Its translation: CASSPRDRGLTNEKLFF.

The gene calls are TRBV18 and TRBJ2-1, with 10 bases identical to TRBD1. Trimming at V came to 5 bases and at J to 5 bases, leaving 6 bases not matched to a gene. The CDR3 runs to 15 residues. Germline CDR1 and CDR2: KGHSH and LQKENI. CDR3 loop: CASSSGQGGNNEQFF. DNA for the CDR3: TGTGCCAGCTCATCAGGACAGGGGGGAAACAATGAGCAGTTCTTC. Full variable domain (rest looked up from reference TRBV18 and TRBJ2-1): NAGVMQNPRHLVRRRGQEARLRCSPMKGHSHVYWYRQLPEEGLKFMVYLQKENIIDESGMPKERFSAEFPKEGPSILRIQQVVRGDSAAYFCASSSGQGGNNEQFFGPGTRLTVL.

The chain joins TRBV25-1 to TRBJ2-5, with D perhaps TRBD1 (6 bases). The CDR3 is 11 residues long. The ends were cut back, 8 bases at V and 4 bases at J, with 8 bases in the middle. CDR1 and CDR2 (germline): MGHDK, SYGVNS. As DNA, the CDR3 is TGTGCCAGCGGGGGCGGAGAGACCCAGTACTTC. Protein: CASGGGETQYF.

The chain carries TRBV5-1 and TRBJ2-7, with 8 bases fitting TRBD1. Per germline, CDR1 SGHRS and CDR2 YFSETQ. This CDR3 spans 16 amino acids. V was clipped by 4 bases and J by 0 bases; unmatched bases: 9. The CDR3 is CASSPGTGASSYEQYF. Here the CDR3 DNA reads TGCGCCAGCAGCCCTGGGACAGGTGCTAGCTCCTACGAGCAGTACTTC. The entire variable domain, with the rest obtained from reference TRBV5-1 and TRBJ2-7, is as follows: KAGVTQTPRYLIKTRGQQVTLSCSPISGHRSVSWYQQTPGQGLQFLFEYFSETQRNKGNFPGRFSGRQFSNSRSEMNVSTLELGDSALYLCASSPGTGASSYEQYFGPGTRLTVT.

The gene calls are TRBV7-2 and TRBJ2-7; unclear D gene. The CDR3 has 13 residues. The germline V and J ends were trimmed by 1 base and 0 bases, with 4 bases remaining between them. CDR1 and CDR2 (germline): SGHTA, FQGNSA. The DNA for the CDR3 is TGTGCCAGCAGCTTAGTTTACTCCTACGAGCAGTACTTC. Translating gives CASSLVYSYEQYF.

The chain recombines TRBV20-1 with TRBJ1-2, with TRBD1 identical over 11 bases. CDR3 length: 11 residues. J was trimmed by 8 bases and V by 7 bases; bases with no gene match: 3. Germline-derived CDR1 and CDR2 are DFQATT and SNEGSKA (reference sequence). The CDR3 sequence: CSVGTGGGYTF. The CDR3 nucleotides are TGCAGTGTTGGGACAGGGGGGGGCTACACCTTC.

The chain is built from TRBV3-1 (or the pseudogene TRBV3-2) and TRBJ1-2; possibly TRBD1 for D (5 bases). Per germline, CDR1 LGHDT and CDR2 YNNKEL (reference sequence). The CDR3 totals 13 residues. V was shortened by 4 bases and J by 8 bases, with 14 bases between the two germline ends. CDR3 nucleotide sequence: TGTGCCAGCAGCCCGGGCGGGGCTTTGGGCTACACCTTC. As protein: CASSPGGALGYTF.

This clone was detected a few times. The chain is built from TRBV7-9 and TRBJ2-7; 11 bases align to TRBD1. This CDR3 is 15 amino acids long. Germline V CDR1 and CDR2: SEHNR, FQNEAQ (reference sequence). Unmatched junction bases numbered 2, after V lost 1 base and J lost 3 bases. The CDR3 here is CASSLGGTGGYEQYF. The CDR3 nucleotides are TGTGCCAGCAGCTTAGGAGGGACAGGGGGCTACGAGCAGTACTTC. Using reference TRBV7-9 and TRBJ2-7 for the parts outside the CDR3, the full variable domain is DTGVSQNPRHKITKRGQNVTFRCDPISEHNRLYWYRQTLGQGPEFLTYFQNEAQLEKSRLLSDRFSAERPKGSFSTLEIQRTEQGDSAMYLCASSLGGTGGYEQYFGPGTRLTVT.

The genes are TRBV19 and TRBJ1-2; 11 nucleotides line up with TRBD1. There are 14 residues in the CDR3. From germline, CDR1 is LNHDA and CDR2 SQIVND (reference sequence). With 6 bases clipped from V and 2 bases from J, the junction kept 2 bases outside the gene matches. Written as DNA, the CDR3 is TGTGCCAGTAGCGGACAGGGGGCGAACTATGGCTACACCTTC. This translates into CASSGQGANYGYTF.

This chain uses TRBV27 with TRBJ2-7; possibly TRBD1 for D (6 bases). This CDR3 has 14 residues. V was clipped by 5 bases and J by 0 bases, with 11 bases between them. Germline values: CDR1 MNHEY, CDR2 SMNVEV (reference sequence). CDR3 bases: TGTGCCAGCAGTGTCAACAGGGCCTCCTACGAGCAGTACGTC. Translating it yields CASSVNRASYEQYV.

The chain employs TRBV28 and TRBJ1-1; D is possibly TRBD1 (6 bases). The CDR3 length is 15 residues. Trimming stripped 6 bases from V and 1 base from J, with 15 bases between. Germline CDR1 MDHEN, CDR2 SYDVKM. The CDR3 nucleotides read TGTGCCAGCAGAGCCGGACAGCTCAAGAACACTGAAGCTTTCTTT. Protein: CASRAGQLKNTEAFF.

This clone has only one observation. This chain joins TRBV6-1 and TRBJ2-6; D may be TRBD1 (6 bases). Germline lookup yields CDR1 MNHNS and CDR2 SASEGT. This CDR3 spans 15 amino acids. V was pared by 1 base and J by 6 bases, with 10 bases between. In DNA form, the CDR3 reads TGTGCCAGCAGTGAAGGACAGGCTATGGCCAACGTCCTGACTTTC. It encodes CASSEGQAMANVLTF.

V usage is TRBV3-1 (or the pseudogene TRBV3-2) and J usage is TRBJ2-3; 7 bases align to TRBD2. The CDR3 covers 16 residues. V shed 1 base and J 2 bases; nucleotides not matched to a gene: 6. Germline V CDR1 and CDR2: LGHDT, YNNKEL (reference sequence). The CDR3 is CASSQGIGGNTDTQYF. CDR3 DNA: TGTGCCAGCAGCCAAGGGATCGGGGGGAACACAGATACGCAGTATTTT.

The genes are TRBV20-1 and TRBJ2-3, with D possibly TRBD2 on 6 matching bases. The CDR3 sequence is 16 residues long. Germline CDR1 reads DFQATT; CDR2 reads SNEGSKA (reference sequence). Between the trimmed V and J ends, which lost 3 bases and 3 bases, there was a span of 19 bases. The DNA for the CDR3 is TGCAGTGCTAGTCTTAACGCGGCTCGGGGGACAGATACGCAGTATTTT. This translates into CSASLNAARGTDTQYF.

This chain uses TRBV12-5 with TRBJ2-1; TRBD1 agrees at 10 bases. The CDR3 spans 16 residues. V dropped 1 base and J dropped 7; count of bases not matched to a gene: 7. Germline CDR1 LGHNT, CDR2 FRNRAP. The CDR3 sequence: CASGLAPGTGVNEQFF. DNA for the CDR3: TGTGCTAGTGGTTTGGCCCCCGGGACAGGGGTTAATGAGCAGTTCTTC.

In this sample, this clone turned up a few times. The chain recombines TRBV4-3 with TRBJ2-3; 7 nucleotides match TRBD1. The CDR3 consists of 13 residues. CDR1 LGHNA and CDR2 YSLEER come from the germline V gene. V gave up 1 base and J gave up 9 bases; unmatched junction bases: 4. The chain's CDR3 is CASSQGQGATQYF. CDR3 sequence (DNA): TGCGCCAGCAGCCAAGGACAGGGCGCCACGCAGTATTTT.

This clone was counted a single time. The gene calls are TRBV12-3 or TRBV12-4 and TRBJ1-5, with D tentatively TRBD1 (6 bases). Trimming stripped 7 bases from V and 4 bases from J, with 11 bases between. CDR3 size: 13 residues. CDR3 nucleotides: TGTGCCAGCACTAGGGGGGGTAATCAGCCCCAGCATTTT. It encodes CASTRGGNQPQHF.

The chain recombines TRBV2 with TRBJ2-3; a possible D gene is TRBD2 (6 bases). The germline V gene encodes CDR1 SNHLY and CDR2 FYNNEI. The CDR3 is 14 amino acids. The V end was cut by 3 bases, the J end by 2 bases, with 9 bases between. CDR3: CASSEGLTTDTQYF. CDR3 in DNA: TGTGCCAGCAGTGAGGGACTTACCACAGATACGCAGTATTTT.

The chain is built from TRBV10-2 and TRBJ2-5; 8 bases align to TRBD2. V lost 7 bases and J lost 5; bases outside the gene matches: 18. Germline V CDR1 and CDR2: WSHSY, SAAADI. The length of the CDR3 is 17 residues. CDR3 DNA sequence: TGCGCCAGCATTCAGAGGGCGGGGGGCGCGCAGAGCGAGACCCAGTACTTC. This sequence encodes CASIQRAGGAQSETQYF.

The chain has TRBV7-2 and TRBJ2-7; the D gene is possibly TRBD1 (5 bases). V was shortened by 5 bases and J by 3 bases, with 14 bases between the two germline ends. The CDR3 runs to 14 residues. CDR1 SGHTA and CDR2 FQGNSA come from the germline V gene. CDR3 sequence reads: CASSITPGNYEQYF. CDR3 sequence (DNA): TGTGCCAGCAGCATTACCCCAGGGAACTACGAGCAGTACTTC.

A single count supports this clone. This CDR3 reads CASEPLGGANTGELFF. The CDR3 region has the DNA TGTGCCAGCGAGCCCCTGGGGGGAGCGAACACCGGGGAGCTGTTTTTT. J is TRBJ2-2 and V is TRBV6-6; a weak D match, TRBD2 (6 bases). Germline-derived CDR1 and CDR2 are MNHNY and SVGAGI (reference sequence). The V and J ends lost 8 bases and 0 bases respectively, with 16 bases between them. CDR3 length: 16 amino acids.